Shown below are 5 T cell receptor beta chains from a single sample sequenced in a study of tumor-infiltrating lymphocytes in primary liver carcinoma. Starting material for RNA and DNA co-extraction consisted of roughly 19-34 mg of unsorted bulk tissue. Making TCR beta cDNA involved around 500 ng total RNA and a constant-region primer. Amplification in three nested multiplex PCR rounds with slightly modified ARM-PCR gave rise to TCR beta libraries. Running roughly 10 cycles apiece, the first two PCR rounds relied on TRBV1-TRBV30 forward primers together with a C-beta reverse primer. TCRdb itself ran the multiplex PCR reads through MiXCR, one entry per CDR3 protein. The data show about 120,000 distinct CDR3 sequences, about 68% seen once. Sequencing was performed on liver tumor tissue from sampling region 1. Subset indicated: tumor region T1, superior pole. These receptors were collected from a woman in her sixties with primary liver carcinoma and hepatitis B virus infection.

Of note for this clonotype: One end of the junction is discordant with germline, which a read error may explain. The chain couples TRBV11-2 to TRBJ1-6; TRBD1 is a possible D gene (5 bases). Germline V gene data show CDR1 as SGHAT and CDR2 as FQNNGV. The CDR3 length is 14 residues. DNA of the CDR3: TGTGTCAGCAGCTTAGATCAGGGAAATTCACCCCTCCACTTT. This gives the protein CVSSLDQGNSPLHF. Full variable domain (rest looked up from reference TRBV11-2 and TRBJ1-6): EAGVAQSPRYKIIEKRQSVAFWCNPISGHATLYWYQQILGQGPKLLIQFQNNGVVDDSQLPKDRFSAERLKGVDSTLKIQPAKLEDSAVYLCVSSLDQGNSPLHFGNGTRLTVT.

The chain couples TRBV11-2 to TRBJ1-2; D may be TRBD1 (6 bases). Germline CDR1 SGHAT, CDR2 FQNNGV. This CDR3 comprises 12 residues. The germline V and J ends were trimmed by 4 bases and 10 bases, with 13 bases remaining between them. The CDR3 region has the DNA TGTGCCAGCAGCTACAGGGACTGTGACTACACCTTC. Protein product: CASSYRDCDYTF.

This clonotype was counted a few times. In DNA, the CDR3 is TGTGCCAGCAGTTTAATCACTCGGGGGACTCAGCCCCAGCATTTT. Translation gives CASSLITRGTQPQHF. This sequence joins TRBV28 and TRBJ1-5; D might be TRBD1 (5 bases). CDR1 MDHEN and CDR2 SYDVKM come from the germline V gene. Trimming cost V 2 bases and J 6 bases, with 14 bases left between them. CDR3 length: 15 residues.

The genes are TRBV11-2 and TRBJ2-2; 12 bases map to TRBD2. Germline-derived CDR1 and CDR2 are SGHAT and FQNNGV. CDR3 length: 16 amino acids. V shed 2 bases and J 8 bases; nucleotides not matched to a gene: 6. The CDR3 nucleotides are TGTGCCAGCAGCTTACGACTAGCGGGAGATGCAGGGGAGCTGTTTTTT. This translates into CASSLRLAGDAGELFF.

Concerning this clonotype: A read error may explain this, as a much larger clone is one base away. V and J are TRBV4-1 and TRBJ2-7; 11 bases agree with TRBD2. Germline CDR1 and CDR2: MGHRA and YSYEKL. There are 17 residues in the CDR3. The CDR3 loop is CASSRLLAGVSSYVQYF. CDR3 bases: TGCGCCAGCAGCCGGTTACTAGCGGGGGTTTCTTCCTACGTGCAGTACTTC.